This TCR beta chain comes out of a study of T cell repertoires in cytomegalovirus infection. Study as a whole: Matching HLA type, along with CMV infection, was indicated by public TCR beta signatures. Whole-study results and caveats: Of the TCR beta families, the public ones yielded a cumulative frequency that identified carriers of CMV plus the relevant HLA.

From the reads, TCRdb called clonotypes with MiXCR, one entry per CDR3 protein. The sample records some 300,000 distinct CDR3 sequences, roughly 15% being singletons. Concerning this clonotype itself: What it binds is unknown.

Between the trimmed V and J ends, which lost 2 bases and 8 bases, there was a span of 15 bases. The length of the CDR3 is 15 residues. CDR1 SGHTA and CDR2 FQGNSA come from the germline V gene. The receptor was derived from a human donor in good health (CMV status not recorded). Some clones in this sample may be carry-over from other donors' samples. The chain uses TRBV7-2 and TRBJ2-2, with unresolved D. Sequencing was performed on PBMCs. CDR3 sequence: CASSLSTLSTGELFF. The DNA of the CDR3 is TGTGCCAGCAGCTTATCGACTCTTTCGACAGGGGAGCTGTTTTTT.